Below, 6 T cell receptor beta chains from the same sample are listed, as sequenced in a study of T cells after yellow fever vaccination. Via MiXCR, TCRdb re-called the 5' RACE reads, giving one row per CDR3 protein. The data hold nearly 350,000 distinct CDR3 sequences, with less than 9.5% observed a single time. Material: PBMCs, obtained about 41 days after the first yellow fever vaccination. These receptors were obtained from a man aged 18-30 years who received the YFV17D yellow fever vaccine.

This clonotype was found a few times. CDR3 nucleotide sequence: TGTGCCAGTAGTATGTCGGGGTCCGAGACCCAGTACTTC. Its protein is CASSMSGSETQYF. The genes are TRBV19 and TRBJ2-5; weak D call: TRBD2 (5 bases). Germline V gives CDR1 LNHDA, CDR2 SQIVND (reference sequence). Trimming pared 3 bases from V and 5 bases from J, leaving 10 bases between. The CDR3 has 13 residues.

This chain connects TRBV19 to TRBJ2-3, with D unresolved. Germline CDR1 is LNHDA and CDR2 is SQIVND (reference sequence). The ends were cut back, 3 bases at V and 2 bases at J, with 9 bases in the middle. CDR3 size: 14 residues. CDR3 nucleotide sequence: TGTGCCAGTAGTATCTCCCTATACACAGATACGCAGTATTTT. This translates into CASSISLYTDTQYF. Together with reference TRBV19 and TRBJ2-3, the CDR3 gives the full variable domain: DGGITQSPKYLFRKEGQNVTLSCEQNLNHDAMYWYRQDPGQGLRLIYYSQIVNDFQKGDIAEGYSVSREKKESFPLTVTSAQKNPTAFYLCASSISLYTDTQYFGPGTRLTVL.

The chain uses TRBV5-4 and TRBJ2-7; TRBD1 matches 8 bases. Germline values: CDR1 SGHNT, CDR2 YYREEE (reference sequence). There are 13 residues in the CDR3. The junction had 5 bases not matched to a gene; V was cut back by 4 bases and J by 5 bases. Written as DNA, the CDR3 is TGTGCCAGCAGCCGGGACAGGACGGACGAGCAGTACGTC. As protein: CASSRDRTDEQYV.

The sample holds a few counts of this clonotype. The chain uses TRBV6-1 and TRBJ2-7; 8 bases agree with TRBD1. This CDR3 has 13 amino acids. Germline CDR1 and CDR2: MNHNS and SASEGT. The V segment lost 8 bases and the J segment 9 bases; nucleotides outside the gene matches: 12. In DNA, the CDR3 is TGTGCCAGCTCCAGACAGGGGTTCGGAAGGCAGTACTTC. It translates to CASSRQGFGRQYF.

Only a few counts were recorded for this clonotype. Here the CDR3 DNA reads TGTGCCAGCAGCTTAGAAAGAGCTCCCCTCGAGCAGTACTTC. Its protein product is CASSLERAPLEQYF. This chain uses TRBV7-8 with TRBJ2-7; D remains ambiguous. Deletions cut 1 base from V and 6 bases from J, with 13 bases between. The germline V gene has CDR1 SGHVS and CDR2 FQNEAQ. This CDR3 is 14 amino acids long.

This clonotype was counted a few times. This chain links TRBV20-1 with TRBJ1-5; a possible D gene is TRBD1 (5 bases). Germline CDR1 and CDR2: DFQATT and SNEGSKA (reference sequence). V lost 4 bases and J 3 bases, leaving 16 bases between the germline ends. CDR3 length: 15 amino acids. The CDR3 DNA follows: TGCAGTGCTACTGGGGGAAGTACTGACAATCAGCCCCAGCATTTT. Its translation is CSATGGSTDNQPQHF.